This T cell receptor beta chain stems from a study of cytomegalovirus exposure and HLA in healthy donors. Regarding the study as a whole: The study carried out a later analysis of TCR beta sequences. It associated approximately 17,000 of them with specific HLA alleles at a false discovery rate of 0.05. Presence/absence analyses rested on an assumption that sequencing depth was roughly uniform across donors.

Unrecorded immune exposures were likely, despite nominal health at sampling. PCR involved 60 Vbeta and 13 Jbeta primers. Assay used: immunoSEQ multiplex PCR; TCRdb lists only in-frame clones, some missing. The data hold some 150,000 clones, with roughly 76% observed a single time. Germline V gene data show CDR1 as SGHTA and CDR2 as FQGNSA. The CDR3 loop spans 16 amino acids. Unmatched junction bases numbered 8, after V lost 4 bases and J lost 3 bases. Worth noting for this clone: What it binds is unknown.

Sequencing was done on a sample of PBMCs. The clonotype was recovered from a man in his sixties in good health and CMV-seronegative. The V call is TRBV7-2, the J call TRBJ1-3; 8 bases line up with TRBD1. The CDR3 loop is CASSSSGTGFGNTIYF. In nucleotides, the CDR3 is TGTGCCAGCAGCTCTTCCGGGACAGGCTTTGGAAACACCATATATTTT.